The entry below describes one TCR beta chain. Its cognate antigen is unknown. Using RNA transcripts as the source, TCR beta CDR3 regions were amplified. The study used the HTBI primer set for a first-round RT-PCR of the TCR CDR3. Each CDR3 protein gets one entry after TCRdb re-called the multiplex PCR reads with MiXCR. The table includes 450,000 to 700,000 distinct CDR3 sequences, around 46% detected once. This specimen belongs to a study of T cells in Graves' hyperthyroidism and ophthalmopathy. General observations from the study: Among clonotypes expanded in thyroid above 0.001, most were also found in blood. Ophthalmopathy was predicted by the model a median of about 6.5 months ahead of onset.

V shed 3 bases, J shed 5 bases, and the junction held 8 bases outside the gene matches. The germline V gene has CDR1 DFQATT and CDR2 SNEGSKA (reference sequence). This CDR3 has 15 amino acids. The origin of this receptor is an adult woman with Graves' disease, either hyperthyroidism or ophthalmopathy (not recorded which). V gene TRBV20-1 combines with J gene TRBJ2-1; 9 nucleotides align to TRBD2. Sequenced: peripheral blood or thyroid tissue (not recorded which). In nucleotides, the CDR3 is TGCAGTGCTAGCGAACATTCTAGCGGGGACAATGAGCAGTTCTTC. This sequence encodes CSASEHSSGDNEQFF.